This TCR beta chain is from a study of CD8 T cells in Susac syndrome. Negative isolation was used for CD8+ and CD4+ T cells, and FACS enrichment was applied to TEMRA cells. V was pared by 5 bases and J by 0 bases, with 12 bases between. CDR3 length: 15 amino acids. Germline CDR1 is SGHTA and CDR2 is FQGNSA. It was with random hexamers that roughly 0.5 to 1 ug RNA was reverse transcribed. TCR beta CDR3 was amplified by immunoSEQ multiplex PCR. This amplification extended across 54 Vbeta and 13 Jbeta segments. Via MiXCR, TCRdb re-called the immunoSEQ multiplex PCR reads, giving one row per CDR3 protein. In the table there are 140,000 or so distinct CDR3 sequences, approximately 94% of which are singletons.

The rearrangement joins TRBV7-2 to TRBJ2-3; D ambiguous. This receptor was identified in a human donor in good health. The sequenced sample was CD4+ T cells from PBMCs. The CDR3 reads CASSNVGHSTDTQYF. CDR3 sequence (DNA): TGTGCCAGCAGCAACGTCGGGCACAGCACAGATACGCAGTATTTT.